The T cell receptor beta chain under discussion was sequenced for a study of breast tumors, draining lymph nodes, adjacent tissues. Findings and limits, study-wide: Tumor repertoires ranked between lymph nodes and nontumor tissue in diversity, with V and J gene preferences. The lymph node origin of tumor T cells was framed as consistent with a hypothesis, not demonstrated. The data were judged consistent with most tumor T cells coming from lymph node and expanding in tumor. Tumor and nontumor repertoires were significantly more similar in luminal-like than in basal-like breast cancer.

There are 15 residues in the CDR3. The ends were cut back, 6 bases at V and 4 bases at J, with 19 bases in the middle. CDR1 is SGHTA and CDR2 is FQGNSA in the germline V gene. In TCRdb, the multiplex PCR reads were re-called with MiXCR into one record per CDR3 protein. The sample holds some 130,000 distinct CDR3 sequences, 15% to 20% seen once. The lymph nodes were axillary draining lymph nodes from breast cancer patients. This clonotype was seen repeatedly, ten times or more. Its antigen is undetermined. The rearrangement links TRBV7-2 to TRBJ2-7, with D tentatively TRBD1 or TRBD2 (5 bases each). The source is a female donor with breast cancer. Some clones in this sample may be carry-over from other donors' samples. What was sequenced was axillary lymph node tissue. The CDR3 reads CASSSGAPISYEQYF. The CDR3 nucleotides read TGTGCCAGCAGTTCCGGGGCTCCCATTAGTTACGAGCAGTACTTC.